This T cell receptor (beta chain) derives from a study of neurological immune-mediated disorders. Whole-study results and caveats: It was HTLV-1-associated myelopathy that showed the most TCR clonal expansion, while multiple sclerosis showed the least, falling below healthy controls.

CDR3 length equals 13 residues. Trimming shortened V by 0 bases and J by 12 bases, and 14 bases separated the two germline ends. CDR1 MGHRA and CDR2 YSYEKL come from the germline V gene. This clonotype was detected many times. No antigen is known for it. MiXCR was run by TCRdb on the 5' RACE reads, yielding one entry per CDR3 protein. The table has roughly 61,000 distinct CDR3 sequences, less than 25% seen once. Sample time point: technical triplicate 2. 2 million unsorted PBMCs were stored in RNAlater at -80 °C before RNA extraction. This clonotype was sampled from a man aged 55 to 69 with HTLV-1-associated myelopathy (HAM/TSP). Sequencing was performed on PBMCs. The rearrangement links TRBV4-1 to TRBJ1-1, with no clear D. Written as DNA, the CDR3 is TGCGCCAGCAGCCAAGATGCGGCCTCCGGAACTTTCTTT. Translated: CASSQDAASGTFF.